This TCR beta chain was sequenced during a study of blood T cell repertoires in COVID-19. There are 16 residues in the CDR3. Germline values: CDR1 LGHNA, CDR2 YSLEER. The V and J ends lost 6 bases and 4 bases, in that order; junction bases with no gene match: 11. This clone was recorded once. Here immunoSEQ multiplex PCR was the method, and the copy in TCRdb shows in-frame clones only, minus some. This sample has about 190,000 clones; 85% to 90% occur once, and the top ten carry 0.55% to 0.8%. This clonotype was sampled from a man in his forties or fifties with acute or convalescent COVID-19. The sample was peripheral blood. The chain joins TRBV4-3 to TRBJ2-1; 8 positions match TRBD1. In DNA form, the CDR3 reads TGCGCCAGCAGGTATAGAACAGGGGGGTATTACAATGAGCAGTTCTTC. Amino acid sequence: CASRYRTGGYYNEQFF.